This T cell receptor (beta chain) came from a study of shared clonotypes between healthy human individuals. Only in-frame clones appear in the TCRdb table, and some are missing; sequencing was by immunoSEQ multiplex PCR. The sample has over 800,000 clones, 80% to 95% seen once; the top ten hold around 24%. The naive CD8 fraction comprised CD45RO-negative cells positively selected for CCR7 and excluded terminally differentiated effector memory CD45RA+ cells. Germline assignment: CDR1 MNHEY and CDR2 SVGAGI. V lost 4 bases and J lost 0; bases outside the gene matches: 2. CDR3 length: 15 residues. Material: naive CD8+ T cells sorted from blood. The sequence was obtained from a man aged 25 to 40 in good health. V usage is TRBV6-5 and J usage is TRBJ2-3; 9 positions agree with TRBD1. In nucleotides, the CDR3 is TGTGCCAGCAGTTTCACAGGGGGCAGCACAGATACGCAGTATTTT. Its translation is CASSFTGGSTDTQYF.